This record covers a single T cell receptor beta chain. V dropped 7 bases and J dropped 0 bases, with 15 bases sitting between them. Germline-derived CDR1 and CDR2 are GTSNPN and SVGIG (reference sequence). This CDR3 spans 14 amino acids. This specimen comes from a study of blood T cell repertoires in COVID-19. Study-wide context: Sample material is recorded as cDNA or gDNA derived from T cells, B-cell-depleted T cells, or PBMCs.

Under the authors' procedure: Quantification of nucleated cells was approximated via reference gene primer amplification. Some clones are missing from TCRdb's copy, which holds only in-frame ones; the method was immunoSEQ multiplex PCR. That table furnishes V, J and clone size, whereas the DNA furnished D and trimming. The table lists around 300,000 clones, 85% to 90% of them singletons. The receptor comes from a woman aged 45 to 65 with active or convalescent COVID-19. Sequencing was done on a sample of peripheral blood. This chain joins TRBV30 and TRBJ1-1; the D gene is possibly TRBD1 (6 bases). CDR3 nucleotides: TGTGCCTCCCGGGACAACGAAATGAACACTGAAGCTTTCTTT. Protein product: CASRDNEMNTEAFF.